This T cell receptor (beta chain) was recorded in a study of blood T cell repertoires in COVID-19 (dated by TCRdb to about 2020). As for the study more broadly: Collaborator samples came from the United States, Italy and Spain and covered acute and convalescent phases of COVID-19. The material from the prospective study consisted of cDNA or gDNA derived from T cells, B-cell-depleted T cells, or PBMCs. The dataset comprised deeply sampled blood TCRbeta repertoires from subjects exposed to, actively infected with, or recovered from COVID-19. The repertoires were made available in a free public database intended to serve as a resource for research on the immune response to SARS-CoV-2. Samples came from the ongoing ImmuneRACE study (first 160 participants) plus 1,254 subjects from 6 global collaborators. A de-identified subject ID, COVID-19 status, age in years and sex were almost always included in the sample metadata. HLA class I and class II types, where available, came from metadata supplied by the sample provider rather than from assay-based typing. Results and caveats for the whole study, not just this receptor: Clinical and demographic metadata were provided uncurated, with the amount varying by source and participant.

The immunoSEQ Assay, a bias-controlled multiplex PCR, was used to amplify TCRbeta CDR3 regions from genomic DNA. The paper's data handling went like this. Within the assay, amplification of reference gene primers was used to estimate how many nucleated cells each sample contained. To quantify the absolute abundance of each unique TCRbeta CDR3 rearrangement, sequence reads were collapsed and filtered. Productive Simpson clonality was computed per sample as the square root of Simpson's diversity index over productive rearrangements. TCRdb took this table from immuneACCESS and kept in-frame rearrangements with V and J called. Such tables lack part of the clones; where checked against another copy, unresolved V genes explain under half of the gap, and the rest is unexplained. V and J calls and clone size come straight from that table; D and trimming were deduced from the DNA. The sample data list 450,000 or so clones, and about 87% of these were observed just once. Roughly 0.84% of the sample lies in the top ten.

V gives up 3 bases and J gives up 9 bases, and the segment between their germline ends measures 15 bases. Sequences SGHAT (CDR1) and FQNNGV (CDR2) are obtained from the germline V gene. Including cysteine and phenylalanine, the CDR3 has 13 amino acids. Solely the CDR3 DNA is kept, with 39 bases framed from the first base. One collaborating source in Seattle enrolled patients during active infection and followed them longitudinally through the course of disease. Whole blood was collected in K2EDTA tubes by collaborating institutions according to the institutions' own protocols. For TCRbeta analysis, collaborators shipped samples as frozen whole blood, isolated PBMCs, or DNA extracted from either of those sample types. This clone was recorded only once. Its antigen remains undetermined. Per-base qualities were not stored, and no clone one base away is much larger.

The source of this sequence is a man between 18 and 35 years old with COVID-19, enrolled during active disease. The chain joins TRBV11-2 to TRBJ2-7, with the D gene call left open. Sequenced sample: peripheral blood. The DNA is as follows: TGTGCCAGCAGCTTTGGAGAGTTTAAAGGGCAGTACTTC. Its amino acids are CASSFGEFKGQYF.